One sample yielded the 27 T cell receptor beta chains listed below, sequenced in a study of blood T cell repertoires in COVID-19. Clones were read by immunoSEQ multiplex PCR, and TCRdb kept only the in-frame ones, dropping some. Of fewer than 250,000 clones listed, about 81% were seen once; the top ten hold under 4%. The sample was PBMCs or T cells enriched from blood (not recorded which). Receptors were obtained from a young woman who had recovered from COVID-19.

This chain connects TRBV3-1 (or the pseudogene TRBV3-2) to TRBJ2-1, with unresolved D. This CDR3 has 14 amino acids. CDR1 LGHDT and CDR2 YNNKEL come from the germline V gene (reference sequence). V lost 0 bases and J lost 10, with 13 bases in between. CDR3 bases: TGTGCCAGCAGCCAAGATATTGGGTGGGCCGAGCAGTTCTTC. Its translation: CASSQDIGWAEQFF.

This clone is a singleton in its sample. This chain uses TRBV3-1 (or the pseudogene TRBV3-2) with TRBJ1-3, with D maybe TRBD1 (6 bases). This CDR3 region has 17 residues. Trimming stripped 0 bases from V and 0 bases from J, with 12 bases between. Germline CDR1 and CDR2: LGHDT and YNNKEL (reference sequence). The CDR3 DNA follows: TGTGCCAGCAGCCAAGACTACGGACAGCGCTCTGGAAACACCATATATTTT. This sequence encodes CASSQDYGQRSGNTIYF.

CDR3 loop: CASSPGVFGTEAFF. DNA for the CDR3: TGTGCCAGCAGCCCGGGAGTTTTTGGCACTGAAGCTTTCTTT. This chain joins TRBV7-8 and TRBJ1-1; D is unresolved. Germline V CDR1 and CDR2: SGHVS, FQNEAQ. The CDR3 extends over 14 amino acids. V was trimmed by 5 bases and J by 4 bases, leaving 14 bases between them.

This chain uses TRBV5-1 with TRBJ2-1; possibly TRBD2 for D (7 bases). V was cut by 2 bases and J by 6 bases, with 15 bases left in between. Germline CDR1 SGHRS, CDR2 YFSETQ. The CDR3 length is 15 residues. CDR3 region: CASSFNAGAGNEQFF. Here the CDR3 DNA reads TGCGCCAGCAGCTTCAATGCGGGGGCGGGCAATGAGCAGTTCTTC.

V and J are TRBV18 and TRBJ2-4; 7 bases align to TRBD2. Losses at the gene ends were 4 bases for V and 1 base for J; bases not matched to a gene: 4. The CDR3 is made up of 15 amino acids. Per the germline V gene, CDR1 is KGHSH and CDR2 is LQKENI. CDR3 in amino acids: CASSRREEAKNIQYF. Written as DNA, the CDR3 is TGTGCCAGCTCACGACGGGAGGAGGCCAAAAACATTCAGTACTTC.

This chain connects TRBV18 to TRBJ1-1, with D possibly matching TRBD1 (5 bases). The V gene lost 2 bases and the J gene lost 0 bases, with 7 bases spanning the gap. This CDR3 has 14 residues. Germline CDR1 and CDR2: KGHSH and LQKENI. In nucleotides, the CDR3 is TGTGCCAGCTCACCATCGGGGGTGAACACTGAAGCTTTCTTT. Its protein product is CASSPSGVNTEAFF.

The rearrangement links TRBV2 to TRBJ2-3; D is ambiguous. V dropped 2 bases and J dropped 0 bases, with 6 bases sitting between them. CDR1 and CDR2 from the germline V gene are SNHLY and FYNNEI. The CDR3 runs to 14 residues. The CDR3 reads CASSESGSTDTQYF. CDR3 coding DNA: TGTGCCAGCAGTGAATCAGGTAGCACAGATACGCAGTATTTT.

The chain uses TRBV11-2 and TRBJ2-5; the D is unclear. This CDR3 is 15 amino acids long. Trimming shortened V by 1 base and J by 2 bases, and 11 bases separated the two germline ends. Germline CDR1 and CDR2: SGHAT and FQNNGV. The CDR3 here is CASSLGTVKQETQYF. CDR3 DNA sequence: TGTGCCAGCAGCTTAGGAACGGTAAAACAAGAGACCCAGTACTTC.

V usage is TRBV6-5 and J usage is TRBJ2-5, with 7 bases aligning to TRBD1. The ends lost 7 bases at V and 1 base at J; junction bases unmatched: 9. CDR3 length equals 15 residues. Germline V gene lookup returns CDR1 MNHEY and CDR2 SVGAGI. The CDR3 is CASTPWTGVQETQYF. Written as DNA, the CDR3 is TGTGCCAGCACCCCCTGGACAGGCGTCCAAGAGACCCAGTACTTC.

The genes are TRBV27 and TRBJ2-1; possible D gene TRBD2, 5 bases. Trimming removed 6 bases from V and 9 bases from J, with 9 bases in between. Germline CDR1 is MNHEY and CDR2 is SMNVEV (reference sequence). The CDR3 totals 11 residues. The CDR3 DNA is TGTGCCAGCAGGGGAGTCGTTGAGCAGTTCTTC. It is translated as CASRGVVEQFF.

The chain combines TRBV4-1 with TRBJ1-1; D remains unclear. The CDR3 covers 16 residues. CDR1 is MGHRA, CDR2 YSYEKL, per germline. V was pared by 1 base and J by 0 bases, with 12 bases between. The CDR3 DNA sequence: TGCGCCAGCAGCCAAGTCGGGAATTTTTTGAACACTGAAGCTTTCTTT. The encoded protein is CASSQVGNFLNTEAFF.

The V call is TRBV18, the J call TRBJ1-1; 8 nucleotides line up with TRBD1. The CDR3 sequence is 15 residues long. CDR1 and CDR2 (germline): KGHSH, LQKENI. V dropped 3 bases and J dropped 5; count of bases not matched to a gene: 8. In DNA, the CDR3 is TGTGCCAGCTCACCTCCGACAGGGGACGGGACTGAAGCTTTCTTT. Translated: CASSPPTGDGTEAFF.

V usage is TRBV28 and J usage is TRBJ1-1; D uncertain. The CDR3 extends over 15 amino acids. From germline, CDR1 is MDHEN and CDR2 SYDVKM. Trimming removed 3 bases from V and 6 bases from J, with 17 bases in between. CDR3: CASSLHNRDTPEAFF. CDR3 DNA: TGTGCCAGCAGTTTGCATAACAGAGATACCCCTGAAGCTTTCTTT.

In DNA, the CDR3 is TGTGCCAACTCTCTCCTGGGGGGCACTGAAGCTTTCTTT. Its protein is CANSLLGGTEAFF. The chain couples TRBV12-3 or TRBV12-4 to TRBJ1-1; perhaps TRBD1 as D (5 bases). CDR3 length equals 13 residues. Trimming removed 10 bases from V and 4 bases from J, with 16 bases in between.

This chain uses TRBV2 with TRBJ1-2; 8 nucleotides line up with TRBD1. CDR1 is SNHLY and CDR2 is FYNNEI in the germline V gene. V lost 9 bases and J lost 0; bases outside the gene matches: 15. This CDR3 has 17 residues. This CDR3 reads CARTPSSGTGANYGYTF. Here the CDR3 DNA reads TGTGCCAGGACTCCTTCCTCTGGGACAGGAGCTAACTATGGCTACACCTTC.

V and J are TRBV4-2 and TRBJ1-4; maybe TRBD1 (6 bases). Trimming cost V 0 bases and J 5 bases, with 19 bases left between them. The V gene's germline CDR1 is LGHNA and CDR2 YNFKEQ. CDR3 length: 18 residues. CDR3 sequence: CASSQEGDSGTPNEKLFF. In DNA, the CDR3 is TGTGCCAGCAGCCAAGAGGGGGATAGTGGGACACCGAATGAAAAACTGTTTTTT.

The rearrangement uses TRBV10-3 and TRBJ1-1; tentative D call: TRBD1 (5 bases). Between the trimmed V and J ends, which lost 4 bases and 1 base, there was a span of 10 bases. The CDR3 is 14 residues long. Germline CDR1 is ENHRY and CDR2 is SYGVKD. The DNA for the CDR3 is TGTGCCATCAGTGGGTTGGGGCAGAACACTGAAGCTTTCTTT. Residues: CAISGLGQNTEAFF.

The chain recombines TRBV7-6 with TRBJ2-3; TRBD2 agrees at 9 bases. This CDR3 is built from 17 residues. V shed 3 bases and J 0 bases; nucleotides not matched to a gene: 7. Germline V gene lookup returns CDR1 SGHVS and CDR2 FNYEAQ. CDR3 nucleotides: TGTGCCAGCAGCTTTGAATTTAGCGGGGGCAGCACAGATACGCAGTATTTT. Residues: CASSFEFSGGSTDTQYF.

V usage is TRBV3-1 (or the pseudogene TRBV3-2) and J usage is TRBJ2-7; 8 positions agree with TRBD2. This CDR3 region has 16 residues. CDR1 is LGHDT and CDR2 is YNNKEL in the germline V gene (reference sequence). Trimming took 0 bases from V and 1 from J; bases not matched to a gene: 5. This CDR3 is CASSQDGTGGSYEQYF. CDR3 sequence (DNA): TGTGCCAGCAGCCAAGATGGCACGGGAGGGTCCTACGAGCAGTACTTC.

This rearrangement joins TRBV5-1 to TRBJ1-6; D is ambiguous. Germline loops: CDR1 SGHRS, CDR2 YFSETQ. The CDR3 extends over 12 amino acids. V lost 4 bases and J 7 bases, leaving 6 bases between the germline ends. CDR3 sequence reads: CASSIGNSPLHF. DNA of the CDR3: TGCGCCAGCAGCATCGGGAATTCACCCCTCCACTTT.

The J gene is TRBJ2-1, the V gene TRBV2; TRBD2 matches 9 bases. CDR3 length: 16 amino acids. Germline V lookup: CDR1 SNHLY, CDR2 FYNNEI. V shed 10 bases and J 2 bases; nucleotides not matched to a gene: 12. The CDR3: CATPPYAGGAYNEQFF. DNA of the CDR3: TGTGCCACCCCCCCTTATGCGGGAGGGGCCTACAATGAGCAGTTCTTC.

The rearrangement uses TRBV3-1 (or the pseudogene TRBV3-2) and TRBJ2-3; tentative D call: TRBD2 (6 bases). From germline, CDR1 is LGHDT and CDR2 YNNKEL (reference sequence). The V gene lost 1 base and the J gene lost 1 base, with 18 bases spanning the gap. The CDR3 runs to 18 residues. The CDR3: CASSQVRYGLSGTDTQYF. As DNA, the CDR3 is TGTGCCAGCAGCCAAGTCAGATACGGACTATCAGGCACAGATACGCAGTATTTT.

This rearrangement joins TRBV5-1 to TRBJ1-5; D is ambiguous. V shed 0 bases and J shed 4 bases, with 8 bases lying between them. Germline CDR1 and CDR2: SGHRS and YFSETQ. This CDR3 has 14 amino acids. CDR3 protein: CASSLGEENQPQHF. The CDR3 nucleotides are TGCGCCAGCAGCTTGGGAGAGGAGAATCAGCCCCAGCATTTT. The variable domain in full, with the rest retrieved from reference TRBV5-1 and TRBJ1-5, is KAGVTQTPRYLIKTRGQQVTLSCSPISGHRSVSWYQQTPGQGLQFLFEYFSETQRNKGNFPGRFSGRQFSNSRSEMNVSTLELGDSALYLCASSLGEENQPQHFGDGTRLSIL.

The J gene is TRBJ1-2, the V gene TRBV19, with D tentatively TRBD1 (6 bases). The CDR3 loop spans 15 amino acids. The germline V and J ends were trimmed by 3 bases and 4 bases, with 15 bases remaining between them. Germline V gene lookup returns CDR1 LNHDA and CDR2 SQIVND (reference sequence). DNA of the CDR3: TGTGCCAGTAGTATCGGCCAGGGGTTCGGCTATGGCTACACCTTC. Its translation: CASSIGQGFGYGYTF.

This chain links TRBV7-6 with TRBJ2-1; 7 bases line up with TRBD2. The V gene's germline CDR1 is SGHVS and CDR2 FNYEAQ. The CDR3 runs 14 residues. Trimming removed 5 bases from V and 10 bases from J; junction bases left unmatched: 11. DNA for the CDR3: TGTGCCAGCAGCATCGGACTACTAGCGTACGAGCAGTTCTTC. Amino acids: CASSIGLLAYEQFF.

The chain has TRBV7-9 and TRBJ1-3; D not certain. CDR1 and CDR2 (germline): SEHNR, FQNEAQ (reference sequence). Trimming took off 3 bases at V and 2 bases at J, with 8 bases between the two ends. This CDR3 has 14 residues. Written as DNA, the CDR3 is TGTGCCAGCAGCTTGTTTCAGACTGGAAACACCATATATTTT. Its protein is CASSLFQTGNTIYF.

This clone was picked up a small number of times. J is TRBJ1-1 and V is TRBV29-1; 12 bases are a match to TRBD1. CDR1 is SQVTM, CDR2 ANQGSEA, per germline. The CDR3 is 14 amino acids. Losses at the gene ends were 3 bases for V and 7 bases for J; bases not matched to a gene: 6. Written as DNA, the CDR3 is TGCAGCGTTGACCGGGGACAGGGGGCCGGTGAAGCTTTCTTT. Its protein is CSVDRGQGAGEAFF. Full variable domain (outside the CDR3, taken from reference TRBV29-1 and TRBJ1-1): SAVISQKPSRDICQRGTSLTIQCQVDSQVTMMFWYRQQPGQSLTLIATANQGSEATYESGFVIDKFPISRPNLTFSTLTVSNMSPEDSSIYLCSVDRGQGAGEAFFGQGTRLTVV.